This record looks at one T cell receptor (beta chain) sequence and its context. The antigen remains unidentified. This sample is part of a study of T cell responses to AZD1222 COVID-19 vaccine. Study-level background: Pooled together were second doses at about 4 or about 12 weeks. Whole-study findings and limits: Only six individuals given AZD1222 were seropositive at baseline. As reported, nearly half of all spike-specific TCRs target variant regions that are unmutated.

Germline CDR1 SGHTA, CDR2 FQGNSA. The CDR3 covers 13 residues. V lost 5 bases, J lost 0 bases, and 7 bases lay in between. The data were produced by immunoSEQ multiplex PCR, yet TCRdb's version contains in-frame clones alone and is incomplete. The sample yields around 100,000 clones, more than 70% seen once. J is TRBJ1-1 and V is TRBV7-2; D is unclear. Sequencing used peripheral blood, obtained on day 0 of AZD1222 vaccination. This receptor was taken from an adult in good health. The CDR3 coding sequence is TGTGCCAGCAGCCCCCTTTTGAACACTGAAGCTTTCTTT. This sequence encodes CASSPLLNTEAFF.